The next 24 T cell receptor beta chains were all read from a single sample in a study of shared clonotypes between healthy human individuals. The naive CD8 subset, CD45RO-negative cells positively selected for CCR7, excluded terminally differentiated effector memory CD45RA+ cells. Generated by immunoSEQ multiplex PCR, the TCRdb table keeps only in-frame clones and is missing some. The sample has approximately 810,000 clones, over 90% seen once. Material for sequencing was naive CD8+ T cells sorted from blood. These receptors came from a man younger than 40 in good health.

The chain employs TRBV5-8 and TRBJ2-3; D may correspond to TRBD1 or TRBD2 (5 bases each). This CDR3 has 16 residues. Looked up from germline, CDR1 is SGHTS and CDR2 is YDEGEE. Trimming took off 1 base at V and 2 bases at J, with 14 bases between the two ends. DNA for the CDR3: TGTGCCAGCAGCTTGTACCGGTTGGGGACCACAGATACGCAGTATTTT. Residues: CASSLYRLGTTDTQYF.

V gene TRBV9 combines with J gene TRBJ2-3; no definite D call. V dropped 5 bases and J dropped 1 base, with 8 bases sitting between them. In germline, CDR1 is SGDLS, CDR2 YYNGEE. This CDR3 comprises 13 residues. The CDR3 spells CASRDHRTDTQYF. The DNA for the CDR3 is TGTGCCAGCAGGGATCATCGCACAGATACGCAGTATTTT.

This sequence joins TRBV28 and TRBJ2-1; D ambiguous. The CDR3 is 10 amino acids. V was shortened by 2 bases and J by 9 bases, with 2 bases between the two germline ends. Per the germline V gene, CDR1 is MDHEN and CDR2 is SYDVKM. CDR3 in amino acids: CASSLIEQFF. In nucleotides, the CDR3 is TGTGCCAGCAGTTTAATTGAGCAGTTCTTC.

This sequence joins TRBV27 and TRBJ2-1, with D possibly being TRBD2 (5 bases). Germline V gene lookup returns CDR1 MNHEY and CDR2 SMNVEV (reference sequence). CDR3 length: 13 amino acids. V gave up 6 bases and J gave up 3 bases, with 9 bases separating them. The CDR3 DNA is TGTGCCAGCAGAAGCGGAGTCTACAATGAGCAGTTCTTC. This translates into CASRSGVYNEQFF.

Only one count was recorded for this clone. The CDR3 region is CASSLAARAGHHQHF. The DNA of the CDR3 is TGTGCCAGCAGCTTAGCCGCCCGGGCGGGACACCACCAGCATTTT. This sequence joins TRBV11-2 and TRBJ1-5, with D possibly being TRBD1 (6 bases). The V end was cut by 1 base, the J end by 12 bases, with 19 bases between. This CDR3 has 15 residues. Germline values: CDR1 SGHAT, CDR2 FQNNGV.

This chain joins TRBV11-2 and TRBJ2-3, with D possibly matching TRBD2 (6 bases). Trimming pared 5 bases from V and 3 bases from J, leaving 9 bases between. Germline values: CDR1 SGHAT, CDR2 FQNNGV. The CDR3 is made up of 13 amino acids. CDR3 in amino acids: CASSRGRTDTQYF. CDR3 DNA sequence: TGTGCCAGCAGCCGGGGGAGAACAGATACGCAGTATTTT.

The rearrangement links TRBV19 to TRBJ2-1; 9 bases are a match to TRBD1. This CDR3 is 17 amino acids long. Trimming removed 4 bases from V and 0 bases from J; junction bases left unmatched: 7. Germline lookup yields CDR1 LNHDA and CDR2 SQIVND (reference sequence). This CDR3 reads CASSTAGTGSSYNEQFF. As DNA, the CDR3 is TGTGCCAGTAGTACCGCCGGGACAGGGAGCTCCTACAATGAGCAGTTCTTC.

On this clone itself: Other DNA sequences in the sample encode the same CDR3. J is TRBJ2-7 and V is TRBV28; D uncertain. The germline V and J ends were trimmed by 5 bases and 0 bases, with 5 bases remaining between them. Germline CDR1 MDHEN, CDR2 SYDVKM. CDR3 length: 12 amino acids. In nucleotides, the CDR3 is TGTGCCAGCAGTCCAGACTCCTACGAGCAGTACTTC. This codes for CASSPDSYEQYF.

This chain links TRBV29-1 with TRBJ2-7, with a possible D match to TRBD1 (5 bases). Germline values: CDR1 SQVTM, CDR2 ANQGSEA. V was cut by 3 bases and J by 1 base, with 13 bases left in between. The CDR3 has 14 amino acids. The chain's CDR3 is CSVESTGPSYEQYF. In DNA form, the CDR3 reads TGCAGCGTTGAGAGCACAGGACCATCCTACGAGCAGTACTTC.

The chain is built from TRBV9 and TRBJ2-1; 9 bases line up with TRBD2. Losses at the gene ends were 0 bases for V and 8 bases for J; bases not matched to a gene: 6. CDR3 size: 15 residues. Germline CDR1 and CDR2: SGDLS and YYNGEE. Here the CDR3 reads CASSVVTSGWHEQFF. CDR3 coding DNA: TGTGCCAGCAGCGTAGTCACTAGCGGGTGGCATGAGCAGTTCTTC.

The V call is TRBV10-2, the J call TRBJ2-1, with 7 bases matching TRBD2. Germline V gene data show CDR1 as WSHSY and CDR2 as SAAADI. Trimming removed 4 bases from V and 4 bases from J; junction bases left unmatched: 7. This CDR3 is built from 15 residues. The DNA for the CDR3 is TGCGCCAGCAGTGGGCTAGCGGACCTTTACAATGAGCAGTTCTTC. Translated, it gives CASSGLADLYNEQFF.

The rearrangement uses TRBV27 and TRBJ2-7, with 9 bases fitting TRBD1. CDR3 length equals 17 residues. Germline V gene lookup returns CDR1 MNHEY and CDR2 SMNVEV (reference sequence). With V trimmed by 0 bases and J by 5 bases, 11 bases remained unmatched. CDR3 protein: CASSLSPPGQGTHEQYF. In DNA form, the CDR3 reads TGTGCCAGCAGTTTATCCCCCCCGGGACAGGGAACCCACGAGCAGTACTTC.

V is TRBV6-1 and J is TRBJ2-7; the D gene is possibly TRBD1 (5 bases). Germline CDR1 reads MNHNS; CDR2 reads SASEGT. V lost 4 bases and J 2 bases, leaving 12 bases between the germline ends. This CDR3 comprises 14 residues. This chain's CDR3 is CASSGVKGAYEQYF. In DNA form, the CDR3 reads TGTGCCAGCAGTGGGGTAAAAGGGGCCTACGAGCAGTACTTC.

The DNA of the CDR3 is TGTGCCAGCAGCATCACCACTAGCGACAATGAGCAGTTCTTC. Its translation: CASSITTSDNEQFF. This chain joins TRBV7-3 and TRBJ2-1, with 7 bases fitting TRBD2. The CDR3 is made up of 14 amino acids. The germline gives CDR1 SGHTA, CDR2 FQGTGA. V shed 5 bases and J 5 bases; nucleotides not matched to a gene: 6.

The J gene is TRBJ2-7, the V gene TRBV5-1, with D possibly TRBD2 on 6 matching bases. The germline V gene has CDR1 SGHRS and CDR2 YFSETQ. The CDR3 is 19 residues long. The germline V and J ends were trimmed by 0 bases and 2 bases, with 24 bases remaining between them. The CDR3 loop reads CASSLVVREGTSDPYEQYF. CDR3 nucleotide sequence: TGCGCCAGCAGCTTGGTGGTCCGAGAGGGGACTTCAGACCCCTACGAGCAGTACTTC.

The CDR3 nucleotides read TGTGCCAGCAGCTTCTACACCGGGACTAGCTACGAGCAGTACTTC. It translates to CASSFYTGTSYEQYF. J is TRBJ2-7 and V is TRBV7-2; 8 positions match TRBD2. Germline V gene data show CDR1 as SGHTA and CDR2 as FQGNSA. The J segment lost 3 bases and the V segment lost 3 bases, leaving 7 bases of the junction unmatched. The length of the CDR3 is 15 residues. The full variable domain, in which reference TRBV7-2 and TRBJ2-7 provide the parts outside the CDR3, is GAGVSQSPSNKVTEKGKDVELRCDPISGHTALYWYRQSLGQGLEFLIYFQGNSAPDKSGLPSDRFSAERTGGSVSTLTIQRTQQEDSAVYLCASSFYTGTSYEQYFGPGTRLTVT.

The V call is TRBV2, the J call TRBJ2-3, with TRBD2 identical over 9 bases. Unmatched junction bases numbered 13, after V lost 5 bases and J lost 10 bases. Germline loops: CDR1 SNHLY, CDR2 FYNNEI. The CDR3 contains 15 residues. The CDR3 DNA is TGTGCCAGCAGTTTATGGGGACTAGCACCGAAGCCGCAGTATTTT. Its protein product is CASSLWGLAPKPQYF.

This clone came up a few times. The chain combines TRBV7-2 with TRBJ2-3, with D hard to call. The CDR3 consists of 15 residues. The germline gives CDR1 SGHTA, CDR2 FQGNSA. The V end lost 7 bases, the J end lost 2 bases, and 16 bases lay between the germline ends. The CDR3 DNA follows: TGTGCCAGCACCTGGAACCGGGTCCCCACAGATACGCAGTATTTT. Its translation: CASTWNRVPTDTQYF.

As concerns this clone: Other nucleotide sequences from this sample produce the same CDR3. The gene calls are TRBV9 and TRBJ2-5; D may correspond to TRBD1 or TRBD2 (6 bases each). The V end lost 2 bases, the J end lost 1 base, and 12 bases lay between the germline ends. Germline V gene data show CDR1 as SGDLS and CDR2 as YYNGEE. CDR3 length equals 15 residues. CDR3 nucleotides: TGTGCCAGCAGCGTTGGAGGGACAAGCCAAGAGACCCAGTACTTC. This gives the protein CASSVGGTSQETQYF.

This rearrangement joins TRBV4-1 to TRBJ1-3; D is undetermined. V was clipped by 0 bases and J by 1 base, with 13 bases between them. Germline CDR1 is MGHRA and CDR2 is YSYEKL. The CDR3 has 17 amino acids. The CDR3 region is CASSQELAQLSGNTIYF. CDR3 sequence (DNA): TGCGCCAGCAGCCAAGAATTAGCCCAACTATCTGGAAACACCATATATTTT.

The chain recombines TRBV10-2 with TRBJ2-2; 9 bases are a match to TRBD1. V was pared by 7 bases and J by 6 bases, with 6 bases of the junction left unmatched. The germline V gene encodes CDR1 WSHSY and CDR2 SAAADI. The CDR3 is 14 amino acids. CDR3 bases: TGCGCCAGCACCTGGACAGGGGTGGCCGGGGAGCTGTTTTTT. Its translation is CASTWTGVAGELFF.

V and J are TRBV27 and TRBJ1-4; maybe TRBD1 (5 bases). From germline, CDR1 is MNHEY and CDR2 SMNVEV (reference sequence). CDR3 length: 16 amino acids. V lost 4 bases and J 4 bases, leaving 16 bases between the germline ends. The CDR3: CASSWQGRGINEKLFF. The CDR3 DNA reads TGTGCCAGCAGTTGGCAGGGACGGGGTATTAATGAAAAACTGTTTTTT. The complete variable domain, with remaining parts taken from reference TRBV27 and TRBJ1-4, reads EAQVTQNPRYLITVTGKKLTVTCSQNMNHEYMSWYRQDPGLGLRQIYYSMNVEVTDKGDVPEGYKVSRKEKRNFPLILESPSPNQTSLYFCASSWQGRGINEKLFFGSGTQLSVL.

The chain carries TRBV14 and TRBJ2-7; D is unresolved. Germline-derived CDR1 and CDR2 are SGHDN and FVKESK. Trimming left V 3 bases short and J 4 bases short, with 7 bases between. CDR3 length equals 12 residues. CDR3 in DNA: TGTGCCAGCAGCCACCTAGAGTACGAGCAGTACTTC. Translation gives CASSHLEYEQYF.

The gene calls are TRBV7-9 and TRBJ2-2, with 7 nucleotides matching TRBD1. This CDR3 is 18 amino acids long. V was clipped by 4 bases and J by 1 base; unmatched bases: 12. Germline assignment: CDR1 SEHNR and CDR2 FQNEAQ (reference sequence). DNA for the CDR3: TGTGCCAGCAGCTCAATGGGGTTTCGGACAGGGAACACCGGGGAGCTGTTTTTT. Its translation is CASSSMGFRTGNTGELFF.